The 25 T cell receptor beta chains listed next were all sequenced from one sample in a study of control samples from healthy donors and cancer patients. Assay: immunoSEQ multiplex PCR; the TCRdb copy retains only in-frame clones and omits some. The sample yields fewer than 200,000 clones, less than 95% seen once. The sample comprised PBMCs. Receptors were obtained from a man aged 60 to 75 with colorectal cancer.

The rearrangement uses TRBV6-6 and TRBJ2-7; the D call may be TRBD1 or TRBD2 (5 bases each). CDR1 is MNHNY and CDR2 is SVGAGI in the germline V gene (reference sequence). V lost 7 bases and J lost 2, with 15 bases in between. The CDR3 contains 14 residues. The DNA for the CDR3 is TGTGCCAGCACCGACCCGACGGGACCCTACGAGCAGTACTTC. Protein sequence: CASTDPTGPYEQYF.

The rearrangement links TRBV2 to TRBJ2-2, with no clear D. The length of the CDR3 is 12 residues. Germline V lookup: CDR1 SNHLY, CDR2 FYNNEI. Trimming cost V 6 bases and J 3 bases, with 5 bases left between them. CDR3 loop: CASRTDTGELFF. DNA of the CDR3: TGTGCCAGCAGGACGGACACCGGGGAGCTGTTTTTT.

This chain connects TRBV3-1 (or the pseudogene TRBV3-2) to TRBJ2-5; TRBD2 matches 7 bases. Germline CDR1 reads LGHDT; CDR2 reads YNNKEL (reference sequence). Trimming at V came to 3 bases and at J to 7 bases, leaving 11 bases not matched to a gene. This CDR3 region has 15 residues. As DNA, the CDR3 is TGTGCCAGCAGCCAGGGGGGGGAGGGTGCGAGGACCCAGTACTTC. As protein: CASSQGGEGARTQYF.

In DNA, the CDR3 is TGTGCCAGCAGCTTAAGAGGGAACGACGCTGGAAACACCATATATTTT. Residues: CASSLRGNDAGNTIYF. V gene TRBV7-9 combines with J gene TRBJ1-3, with D uncertain. The CDR3 is made up of 16 amino acids. The V gene's germline CDR1 is SEHNR and CDR2 FQNEAQ (reference sequence). V shed 2 bases and J shed 2 bases, with 13 bases lying between them.

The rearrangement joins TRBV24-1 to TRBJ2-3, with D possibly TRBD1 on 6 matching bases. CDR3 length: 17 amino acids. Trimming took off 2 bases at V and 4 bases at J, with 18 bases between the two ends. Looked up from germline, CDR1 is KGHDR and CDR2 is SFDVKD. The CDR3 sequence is CATSDSPSGRGADTQYF. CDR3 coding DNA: TGTGCCACCAGTGATTCCCCCTCCGGCAGGGGTGCAGATACGCAGTATTTT.

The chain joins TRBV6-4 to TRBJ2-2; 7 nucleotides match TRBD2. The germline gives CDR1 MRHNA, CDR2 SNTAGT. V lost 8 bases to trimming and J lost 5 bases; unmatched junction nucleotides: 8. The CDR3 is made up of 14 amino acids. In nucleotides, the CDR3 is TGTGCCAGCCGGGCTGGGAGGGAGACCGGGGAGCTGTTTTTT. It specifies CASRAGRETGELFF.

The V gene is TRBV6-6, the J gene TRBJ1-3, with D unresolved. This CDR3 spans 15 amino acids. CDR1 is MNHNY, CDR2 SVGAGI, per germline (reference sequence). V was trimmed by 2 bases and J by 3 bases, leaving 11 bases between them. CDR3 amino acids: CASSYVGRVGNTIYF. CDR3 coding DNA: TGTGCCAGCAGTTACGTGGGGAGAGTTGGAAACACCATATATTTT.

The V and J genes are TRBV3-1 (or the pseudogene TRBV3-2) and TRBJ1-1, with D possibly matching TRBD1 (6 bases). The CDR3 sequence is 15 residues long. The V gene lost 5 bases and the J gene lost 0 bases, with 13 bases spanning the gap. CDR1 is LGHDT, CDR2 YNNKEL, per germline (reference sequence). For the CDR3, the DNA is TGTGCCAGCAGCGCCACAGGGAACTTGAACACTGAAGCTTTCTTT. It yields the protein CASSATGNLNTEAFF.

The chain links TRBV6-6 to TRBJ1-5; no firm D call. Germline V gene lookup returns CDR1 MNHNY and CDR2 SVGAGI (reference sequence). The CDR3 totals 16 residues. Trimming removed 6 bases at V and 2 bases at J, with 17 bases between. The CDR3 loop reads CASSQGYSVGNQPQHF. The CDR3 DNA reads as TGTGCCAGCAGCCAAGGATATTCGGTAGGCAATCAGCCCCAGCATTTT.

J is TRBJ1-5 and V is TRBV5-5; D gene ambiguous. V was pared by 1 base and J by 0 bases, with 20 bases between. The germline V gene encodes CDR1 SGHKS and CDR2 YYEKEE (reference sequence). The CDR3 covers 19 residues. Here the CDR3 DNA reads TGTGCCAGCAGCTTGACCGGTCTTCTGGGAGAACTTAGCAATCAGCCCCAGCATTTT. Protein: CASSLTGLLGELSNQPQHF.

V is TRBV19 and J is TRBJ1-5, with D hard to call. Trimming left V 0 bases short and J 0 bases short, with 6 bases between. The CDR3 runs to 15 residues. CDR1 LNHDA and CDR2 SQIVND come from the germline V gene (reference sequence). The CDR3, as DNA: TGTGCCAGTAGTATAGATTGGGATAGCAATCAGCCCCAGCATTTT. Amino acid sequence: CASSIDWDSNQPQHF.

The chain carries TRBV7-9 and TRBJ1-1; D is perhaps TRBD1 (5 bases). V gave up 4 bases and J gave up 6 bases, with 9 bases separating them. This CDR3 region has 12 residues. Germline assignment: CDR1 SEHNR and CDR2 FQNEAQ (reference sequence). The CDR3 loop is CASSSPGPEAFF. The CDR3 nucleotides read TGTGCCAGCAGCTCCCCAGGGCCTGAAGCTTTCTTT.

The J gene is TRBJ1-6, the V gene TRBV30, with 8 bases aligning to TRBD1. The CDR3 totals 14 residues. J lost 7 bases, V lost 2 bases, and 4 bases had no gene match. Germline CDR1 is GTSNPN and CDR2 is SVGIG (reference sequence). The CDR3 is CAWSWTGRNSPLHF. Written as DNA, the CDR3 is TGTGCCTGGAGTTGGACAGGGAGGAATTCACCCCTCCACTTT.

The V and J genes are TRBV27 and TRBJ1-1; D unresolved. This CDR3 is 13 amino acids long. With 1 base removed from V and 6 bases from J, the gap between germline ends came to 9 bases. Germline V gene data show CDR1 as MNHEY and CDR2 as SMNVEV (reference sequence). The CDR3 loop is CASSLYPHAEAFF. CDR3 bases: TGTGCCAGCAGTTTATATCCTCACGCTGAAGCTTTCTTT.

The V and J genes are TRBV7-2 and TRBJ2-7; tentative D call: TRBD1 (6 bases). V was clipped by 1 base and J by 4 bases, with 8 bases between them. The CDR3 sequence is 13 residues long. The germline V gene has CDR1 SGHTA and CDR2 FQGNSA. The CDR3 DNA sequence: TGTGCCAGCAGCTTAGGGACAGTTTACGAGCAGTACTTC. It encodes CASSLGTVYEQYF.

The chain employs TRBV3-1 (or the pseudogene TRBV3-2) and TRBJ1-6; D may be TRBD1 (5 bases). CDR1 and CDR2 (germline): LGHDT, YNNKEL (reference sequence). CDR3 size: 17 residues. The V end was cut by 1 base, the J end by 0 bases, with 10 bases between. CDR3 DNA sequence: TGTGCCAGCAGCCAAGGGGGGGTGAGCTCCTATAATTCACCCCTCCACTTT. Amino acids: CASSQGGVSSYNSPLHF.

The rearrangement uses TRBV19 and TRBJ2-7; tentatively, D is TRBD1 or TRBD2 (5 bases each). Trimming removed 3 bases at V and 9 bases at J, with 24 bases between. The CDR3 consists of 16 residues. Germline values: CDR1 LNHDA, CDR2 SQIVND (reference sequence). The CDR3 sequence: CASSMAGAQTYDVQYF. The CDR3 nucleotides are TGTGCCAGTAGTATGGCCGGGGCCCAAACATACGATGTGCAGTACTTC.

CDR3 sequence: CASSSRDKLNSNQPQHF. DNA of the CDR3: TGTGCCAGCAGTTCTCGAGACAAGCTAAATAGCAATCAGCCCCAGCATTTT. This chain links TRBV27 with TRBJ1-5; D ambiguous. V gave up 4 bases and J gave up 0 bases, with 16 bases separating them. The CDR3 sequence is 17 residues long. Germline CDR1 MNHEY, CDR2 SMNVEV (reference sequence).

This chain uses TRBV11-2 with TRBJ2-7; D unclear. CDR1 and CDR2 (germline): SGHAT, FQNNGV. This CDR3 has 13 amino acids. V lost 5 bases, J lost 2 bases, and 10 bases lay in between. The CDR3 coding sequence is TGTGCCAGCAGCCCCTGGAAAGCCTACGAGCAGTACTTC. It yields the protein CASSPWKAYEQYF.

The CDR3 bases are TGTGCCAGCCGGAGAGCAGGGTCCTCCTACGAGCAGTACTTC. It yields the protein CASRRAGSSYEQYF. The chain is built from TRBV13 and TRBJ2-7; D perhaps matches TRBD1 (5 bases). The CDR3 extends over 14 amino acids. Deletions cut 8 bases from V and 0 bases from J, with 14 bases between. Germline CDR1 reads PRHDT; CDR2 reads FYEKMQ (reference sequence).

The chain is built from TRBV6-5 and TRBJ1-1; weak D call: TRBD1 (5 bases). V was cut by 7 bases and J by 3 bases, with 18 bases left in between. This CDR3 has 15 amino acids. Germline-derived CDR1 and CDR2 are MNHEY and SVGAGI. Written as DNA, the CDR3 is TGTGCCAGCAACCCAAGTTGGGGGGGTGACACTGAAGCTTTCTTT. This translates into CASNPSWGGDTEAFF.

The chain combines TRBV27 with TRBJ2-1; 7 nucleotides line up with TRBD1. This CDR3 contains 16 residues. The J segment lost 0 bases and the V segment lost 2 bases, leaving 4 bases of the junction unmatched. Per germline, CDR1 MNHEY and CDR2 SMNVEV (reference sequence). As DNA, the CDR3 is TGTGCCAGCAGTTTACCGACAGGGAGCTCCTACAATGAGCAGTTCTTC. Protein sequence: CASSLPTGSSYNEQFF.

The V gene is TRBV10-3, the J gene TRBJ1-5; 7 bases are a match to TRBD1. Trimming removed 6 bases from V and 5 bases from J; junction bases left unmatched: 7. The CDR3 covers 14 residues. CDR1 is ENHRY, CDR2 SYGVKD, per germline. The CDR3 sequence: CAISQTGPDQPQHF. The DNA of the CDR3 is TGTGCCATCAGCCAGACAGGGCCGGATCAGCCCCAGCATTTT.

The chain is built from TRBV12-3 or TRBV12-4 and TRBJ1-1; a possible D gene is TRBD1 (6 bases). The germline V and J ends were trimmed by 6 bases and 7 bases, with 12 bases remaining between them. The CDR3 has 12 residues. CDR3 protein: CASSWTAIEAFF. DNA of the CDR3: TGTGCCAGCAGCTGGACAGCTATTGAAGCTTTCTTT.

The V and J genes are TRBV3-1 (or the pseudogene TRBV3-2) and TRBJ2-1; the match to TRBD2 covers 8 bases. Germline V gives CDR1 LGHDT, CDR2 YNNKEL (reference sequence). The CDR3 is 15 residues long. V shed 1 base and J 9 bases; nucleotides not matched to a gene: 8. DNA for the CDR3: TGTGCCAGCAGCCAAGCCCCCGGGGGGGCCAGTGAGCAGTTCTTC. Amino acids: CASSQAPGGASEQFF.